The clone carrying this T cell receptor beta chain came up once. The data were obtained in a study of patients and donors after allogeneic stem cell transplantation. TCRdb recomputed calls from the RT-PCR reads with MiXCR, one row per CDR3 protein. This sample has approximately 220,000 distinct CDR3 sequences; over 30% occur once, and the top ten carry roughly 12%. Sequenced sample: blood, either unsorted or a sorted T cell fraction (not recorded which). This clonotype originated in a human donor who was either an allogeneic HSCT recipient or a stem cell or donor lymphocyte infusion donor (not recorded which). It is not recorded whose cells these are; they may come from a transplant donor.

The CDR3 loop reads CASSPTRENTEAFF. The DNA for the CDR3 is TGTGCCAGCAGCCCCACAAGGGAGAACACTGAAGCTTTCTTT. The chain uses TRBV3-1 and TRBJ1-1; unclear D gene. The CDR3 is made up of 14 amino acids. The germline V gene has CDR1 LGHDT and CDR2 YNNKEL (reference sequence). The V end lost 4 bases, the J end lost 1 base, and 10 bases lay between the germline ends.